This T cell receptor (beta chain) derives from a study of glioma-infiltrating T cells. Findings of the study overall: Gliomas, especially low-grade, showed above-expected tissue-blood divergence; non-neoplastic patients showed below. Very few CDR3 sequences were shared between tissue and blood.

Turning to this clonotype: What it recognizes is unknown.

The V end was cut by 2 bases, the J end by 1 base, with 8 bases between. CDR3 length equals 14 residues. Using RNA template, CDR3s of TCR alpha and beta were amplified with iRepertoire arm-PCR. Tissue mRNA or PBMC total RNA, 100-400 ng, went into one-step reverse transcription and amplification. TCRdb passed the multiplex PCR reads through MiXCR, listing each CDR3 protein once. This table has more than 110,000 distinct CDR3 sequences, 39% appearing once. The clonotype was recovered from a human donor with low-grade glioma or glioblastoma, undergoing nonglioma brain surgery, or in good health (not recorded which). The material sequenced was glioma tissue, nonneoplastic brain tissue, or PBMCs (not recorded which). This chain connects TRBV12-3 or TRBV12-4 to TRBJ1-1, with D possibly being TRBD1 (6 bases). The CDR3 coding sequence is TGTGCCAGCAGTTTAACAGGGCCGAACACTGAAGCTTTCTTT. This sequence encodes CASSLTGPNTEAFF.